The rows below give T cell receptor beta chains drawn from one sample of a study of somatic mutations in cytotoxic T cells in rheumatoid arthritis. Libraries were prepared by immunoSEQ multiplex PCR; TCRdb keeps only in-frame clonotypes and omits some of them. The sample has 18,000 or so clones, 74% seen once. The specimen was CD8+ T cells sorted from blood. These receptors came from a man in his fifties or sixties in good health. Both conserved end residues are trimmed from each CDR3. Not every row has a clone size; where given, it reads once, few, many or a size class.

TRBV6-1	.	TRBJ1-5	ASSEARTGGQPQH
TRBV2	.	TRBJ1-4	ASSRREEKLF
TRBV19	.	TRBJ1-1	ASSIMGGATEAF
TRBV6-5	few	TRBJ1-3	ASRSRGLGNTIY
TRBV7-9	.	TRBJ2-1	ASSLITGGQNEQF
TRBV7-9	.	TRBJ1-4	ASRGQTNEKLF
TRBV11-2	.	TRBJ1-1	ASSFSNAGNTEAF
TRBV5-4	.	TRBJ2-5	ASSGTGTGAETQY
TRBV18	.	TRBJ2-7	ASSPLGTGSTKPYEQY
TRBV7-8	few	TRBJ2-3	ASSISGGGADTQY
TRBV19	.	TRBJ2-3	ASSMSDRGVDTQY
TRBV27	.	TRBJ1-1	ASSLNPNTEAF
TRBV30	.	TRBJ1-5	AWNYGGGQPQH
TRBV7-3	.	TRBJ2-1	ASSLIADPYNEQF
TRBV29-1	.	TRBJ2-2	SVAHGNPTGRGTGELF
TRBV11-2	.	TRBJ2-1	ASSLQTGLNYNEQF
TRBV6-4	.	TRBJ2-1	ASGNGQGGGEQF
TRBV5-4	.	TRBJ2-3	ASSLLGPLTDTQY
TRBV6-6	.	TRBJ2-7	ASRGLAGAGYEQY
TRBV7-9	.	TRBJ2-7	ASSRDRGNEQY
TRBV4-1	once	TRBJ2-1	ASSPGGRVGSYNEQF
TRBV10-3	.	TRBJ1-2	AIRPPNYDGYT
TRBV2	few	TRBJ2-1	ASSAGLLSYNEQF
TRBV5-4	.	TRBJ2-5	ASSLGAGRETQY
TRBV4-1	medium-sized	TRBJ1-5	ASSQVGGGNQPQH
TRBV4-1	medium-sized	TRBJ2-1	ASSQQGASYNEQF
TRBV6-6	once	TRBJ2-1	ASSSGQISSYNEQF
TRBV7-6	.	TRBJ2-7	ASSLTSGSVYEQY
TRBV5-1	.	TRBJ2-1	ASSLGSGTGNEQF
TRBV4-2	.	TRBJ2-3	ASSQDPLAGGRKDTQY
TRBV14	.	TRBJ2-2	ASSQRAGDTGELF
TRBV7-2	few	TRBJ2-7	ASSLEVGVSHEQY
TRBV6-5	once	TRBJ2-7	ASSQQRTGKEQY
TRBV7-9	.	TRBJ1-1	ASSSTGVEAF
TRBV10-1	.	TRBJ2-3	ASINPGQESTDTQY
TRBV19	.	TRBJ2-1	ASSLGQVHQLGNEQF
TRBV7-9	.	TRBJ1-6	ASSLVGWETGDSPLH